Sequencing of this T cell receptor (beta chain) was carried out in a study of shared clonotypes between healthy human individuals. Assay: immunoSEQ multiplex PCR; the TCRdb copy retains only in-frame clones and omits some. The sample yields roughly 2.2 million clones, 80% to 95% seen once. The CDR3 has 14 residues. The germline V and J ends were trimmed by 4 bases and 4 bases, with 12 bases remaining between them. In germline, CDR1 is SGHTA, CDR2 FQGNSA. Sequencing was carried out using naive CD4+ T cells from PBMCs. As for subset: CD45RA+ positively selected. The gene calls are TRBV7-2 and TRBJ2-3, with D maybe TRBD1 (5 bases). This receptor was identified in a man aged 18 to 35 in good health. Some clones in this sample may be carry-over from other donors' samples. The CDR3 bases are TGTGCCAGCAGCTCCAGGGTAGTACCAGATACGCAGTATTTT. This sequence encodes CASSSRVVPDTQYF.